The table lists the clone carrying this TCR beta chain with a few counts. Starting from genomic DNA, TCR beta CDR3 was amplified through two-round multiplex PCR. First-round PCR used primers specific to each TRBV and TRBJ gene. TCRdb reprocessed the multiplex PCR reads with MiXCR, giving one entry per CDR3 protein. The table lists 30,000 or so distinct CDR3 sequences, about 33% of them singletons. The CDR3 length is 17 residues. Losses at the gene ends were 3 bases for V and 0 bases for J; bases not matched to a gene: 6. CDR1 LGHNA and CDR2 YNFKEQ come from the germline V gene. The entry originates in a study of prognosis after radiotherapy for stage I lung cancer.

The input for sequencing was PBMCs, taken before or after stereotactic body radiation therapy (not recorded which). The chain employs TRBV4-2 and TRBJ2-1, with TRBD2 matching over 9 bases. This receptor was identified in a donor older than 45 with non-small cell lung cancer. CDR3: CASSQVDSGSSYNEQFF. The CDR3 DNA follows: TGTGCCAGCAGCCAGGTCGATAGCGGGAGCTCCTACAATGAGCAGTTCTTC.